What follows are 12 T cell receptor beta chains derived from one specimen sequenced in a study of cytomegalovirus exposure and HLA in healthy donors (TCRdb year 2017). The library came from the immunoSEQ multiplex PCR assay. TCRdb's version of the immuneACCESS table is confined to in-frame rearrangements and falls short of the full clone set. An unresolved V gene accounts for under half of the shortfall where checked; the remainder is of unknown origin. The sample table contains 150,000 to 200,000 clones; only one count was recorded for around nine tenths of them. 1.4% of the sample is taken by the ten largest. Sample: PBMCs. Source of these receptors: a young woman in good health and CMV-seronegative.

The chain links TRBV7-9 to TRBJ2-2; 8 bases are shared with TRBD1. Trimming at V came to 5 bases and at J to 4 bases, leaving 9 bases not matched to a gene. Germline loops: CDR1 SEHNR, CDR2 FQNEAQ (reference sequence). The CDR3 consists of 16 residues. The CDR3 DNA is TGTGCCAGCAGCAGACGACAGGGGTCGGCCACCGGGGAGCTGTTTTTT. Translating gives CASSRRQGSATGELFF.

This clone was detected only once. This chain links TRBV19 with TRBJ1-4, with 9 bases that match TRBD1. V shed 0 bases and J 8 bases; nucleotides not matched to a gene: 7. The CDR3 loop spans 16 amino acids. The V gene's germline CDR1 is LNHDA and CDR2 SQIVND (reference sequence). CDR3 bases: TGTGCCAGTAGTATAGATCCGGACAGGGGAGTAGAAAAACTGTTTTTT. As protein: CASSIDPDRGVEKLFF.

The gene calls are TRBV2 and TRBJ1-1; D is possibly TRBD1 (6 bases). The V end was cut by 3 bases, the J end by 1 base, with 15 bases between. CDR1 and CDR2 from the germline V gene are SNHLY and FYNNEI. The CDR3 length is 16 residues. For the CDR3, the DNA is TGTGCCAGCAGTGACTGGGGGCGAGGTTGGAACACTGAAGCTTTCTTT. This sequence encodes CASSDWGRGWNTEAFF. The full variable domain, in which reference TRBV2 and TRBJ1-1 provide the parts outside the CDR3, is EPEVTQTPSHQVTQMGQEVILRCVPISNHLYFYWYRQILGQKVEFLVSFYNNEISEKSEIFDDQFSVERPDGSNFTLKIRSTKLEDSAMYFCASSDWGRGWNTEAFFGQGTRLTVV.

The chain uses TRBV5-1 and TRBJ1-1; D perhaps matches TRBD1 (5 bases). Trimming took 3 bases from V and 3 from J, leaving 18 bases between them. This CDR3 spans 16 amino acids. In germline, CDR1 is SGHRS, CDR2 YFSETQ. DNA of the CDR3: TGCGCCAGCAGCTCGGACCTGACAGTAAGGCACACTGAAGCTTTCTTT. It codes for CASSSDLTVRHTEAFF.

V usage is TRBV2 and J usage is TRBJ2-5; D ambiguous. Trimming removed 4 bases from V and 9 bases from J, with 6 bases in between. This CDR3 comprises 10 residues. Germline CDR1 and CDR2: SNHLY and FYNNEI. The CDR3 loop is CASSVLAQYF. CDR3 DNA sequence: TGTGCCAGCAGTGTCCTCGCCCAGTACTTC.

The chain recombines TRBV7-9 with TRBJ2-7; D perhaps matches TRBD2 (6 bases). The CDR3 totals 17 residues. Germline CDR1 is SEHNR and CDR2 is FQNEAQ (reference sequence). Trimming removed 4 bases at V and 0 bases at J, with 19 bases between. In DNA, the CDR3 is TGTGCCAGCAGCTCGCAGCCGGGGGACGTCCGCTCCTACGAGCAGTACTTC. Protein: CASSSQPGDVRSYEQYF.

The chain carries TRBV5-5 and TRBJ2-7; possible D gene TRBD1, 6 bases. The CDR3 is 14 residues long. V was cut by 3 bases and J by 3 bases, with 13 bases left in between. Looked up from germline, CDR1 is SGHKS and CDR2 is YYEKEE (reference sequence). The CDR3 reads CASSWDKHLYEQYF. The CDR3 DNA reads TGTGCCAGCAGCTGGGACAAGCACCTCTACGAGCAGTACTTC. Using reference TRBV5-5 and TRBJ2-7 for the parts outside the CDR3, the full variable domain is DAGVTQSPTHLIKTRGQQVTLRCSPISGHKSVSWYQQVLGQGPQFIFQYYEKEERGRGNFPDRFSARQFPNYSSELNVNALLLGDSALYLCASSWDKHLYEQYFGPGTRLTVT.

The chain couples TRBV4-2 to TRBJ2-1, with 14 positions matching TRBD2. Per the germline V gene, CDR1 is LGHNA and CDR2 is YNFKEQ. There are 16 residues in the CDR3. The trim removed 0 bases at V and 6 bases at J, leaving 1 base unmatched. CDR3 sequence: CASSQETSGGVNEQFF. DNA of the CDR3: TGTGCCAGCAGCCAAGAGACTAGCGGGGGGGTCAATGAGCAGTTCTTC.

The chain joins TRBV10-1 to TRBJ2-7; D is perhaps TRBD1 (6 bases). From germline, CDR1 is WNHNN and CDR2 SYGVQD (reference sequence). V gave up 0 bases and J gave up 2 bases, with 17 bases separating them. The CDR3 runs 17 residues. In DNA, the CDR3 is TGCGCCAGCAGTGAGTCAGAAGGAACAGGGACCCCCTACGAGCAGTACTTC. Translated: CASSESEGTGTPYEQYF.

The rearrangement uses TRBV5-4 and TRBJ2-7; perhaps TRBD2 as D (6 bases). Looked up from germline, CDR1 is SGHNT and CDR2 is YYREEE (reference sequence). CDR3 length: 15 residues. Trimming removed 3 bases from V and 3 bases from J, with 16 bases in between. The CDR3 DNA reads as TGTGCCAGCAGCTCGGCGGGGCGCGTGATCTACGAGCAGTACTTC. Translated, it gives CASSSAGRVIYEQYF.

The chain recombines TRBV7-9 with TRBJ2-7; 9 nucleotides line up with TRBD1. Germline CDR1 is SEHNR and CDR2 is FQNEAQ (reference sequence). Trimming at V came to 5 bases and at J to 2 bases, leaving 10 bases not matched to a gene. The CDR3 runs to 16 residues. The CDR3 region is CASSPSADRGPYEQYF. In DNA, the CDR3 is TGTGCCAGCAGCCCCAGCGCGGACAGGGGTCCCTACGAGCAGTACTTC.

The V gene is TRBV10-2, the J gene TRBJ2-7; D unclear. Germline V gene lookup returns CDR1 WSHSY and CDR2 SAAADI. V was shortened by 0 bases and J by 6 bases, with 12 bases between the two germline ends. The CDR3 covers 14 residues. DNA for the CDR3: TGCGCCAGCAGTGAGTCGATGGTGGCTGGCGAGCAGTACTTC. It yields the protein CASSESMVAGEQYF.